This T cell receptor (beta chain) was identified during a study of blood T cell repertoires in COVID-19. In the study overall: The United States, Italy and Spain supplied acute and convalescent COVID-19 samples. From T cells, B-cell-depleted T cells, or PBMCs came the material, which was cDNA or gDNA.

This clone was observed a single time. Germline V gives CDR1 GTSNPN, CDR2 SVGIG (reference sequence). After removal of 0 bases from V and 7 bases from J, the junction contained 6 bases not matched to a gene. The CDR3 is 15 amino acids. Per the original data handling: Nucleated cell number was recorded as an estimate derived from reference gene primer amplification. Repertoires were generated with immunoSEQ multiplex PCR, while TCRdb's copy carries only in-frame clones and drops some. V, J and clone size are taken as reported in that table, and D and trimming were inferred from the DNA itself. The sample consists of about 30,000 clones, around 90% of them appearing once.

The sequenced sample consisted of peripheral blood. This chain connects TRBV30 to TRBJ1-6; 7 nucleotides match TRBD1. The TCR comes from a human donor in a cohort sampled during active COVID-19. CDR3 region: CAWSVKGTDNSPLHF. CDR3 nucleotides: TGTGCCTGGAGTGTGAAGGGGACAGACAATTCACCCCTCCACTTT.